The source of this T cell receptor (beta chain) is a study of blood T cell repertoires in COVID-19. Sequencing was performed with immunoSEQ multiplex PCR; in TCRdb, only in-frame clones are kept and a portion is missing. This sample has approximately 250,000 clones, with roughly 83% found just once. V lost 7 bases and J 1 base, leaving 8 bases between the germline ends. CDR1 MDHEN and CDR2 SYDVKM come from the germline V gene. The CDR3 is 14 residues long. This TCR was recovered from a woman older than 75 with COVID-19, enrolled during active disease. Sequencing input: peripheral blood. This chain uses TRBV28 with TRBJ1-6; D ambiguous. CDR3 nucleotides: TGTGCCAGCATCCCAGGATCCTATAATTCACCCCTCCACTTT. The encoded protein is CASIPGSYNSPLHF. Drawing the rest from reference TRBV28 and TRBJ1-6, the complete variable domain is DVKVTQSSRYLVKRTGEKVFLECVQDMDHENMFWYRQDPGLGLRLIYFSYDVKMKEKGDIPEGYSVSREKKERFSLILESASTNQTSMYLCASIPGSYNSPLHFGNGTRLTVT.